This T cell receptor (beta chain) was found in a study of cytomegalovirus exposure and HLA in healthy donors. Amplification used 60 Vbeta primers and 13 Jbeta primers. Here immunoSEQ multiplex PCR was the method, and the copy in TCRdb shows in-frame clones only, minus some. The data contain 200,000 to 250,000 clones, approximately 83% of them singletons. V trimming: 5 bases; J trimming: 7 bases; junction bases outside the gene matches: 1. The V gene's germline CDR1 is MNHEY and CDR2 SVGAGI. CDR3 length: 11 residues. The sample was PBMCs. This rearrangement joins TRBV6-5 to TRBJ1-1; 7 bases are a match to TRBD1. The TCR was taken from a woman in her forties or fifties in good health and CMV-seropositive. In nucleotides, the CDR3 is TGTGCCAGCAGTACAGGGGTTGAAGCTTTCTTT. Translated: CASSTGVEAFF.